This entry lists 15 T cell receptor beta chains sequenced from one sample in a study of early T cells in non-severe SARS-CoV-2 infection. TCRdb reanalysed the 5' RACE reads using MiXCR and keeps one entry per CDR3 protein. The table shows 60,000 to 85,000 distinct CDR3 sequences, with roughly 15% occurring only once. Sequenced material: whole blood. These receptors came from an adult who was a healthcare worker with PCR-confirmed SARS-CoV-2 infection or an uninfected control (not recorded which).

This clonotype was recorded a few times. The chain carries TRBV4-2 and TRBJ2-3; 9 nucleotides match TRBD2. The germline gives CDR1 LGHNA, CDR2 YNFKEQ. V shed 3 bases and J 2 bases; nucleotides not matched to a gene: 12. The CDR3 has 18 amino acids. Written as DNA, the CDR3 is TGTGCCAGCAGCCATCGTCCCGAAGCGGGGGGATCCACAGATACGCAGTATTTT. Its protein is CASSHRPEAGGSTDTQYF.

The chain carries TRBV27 and TRBJ2-7; possible D gene TRBD2, 7 bases. This CDR3 region has 13 residues. The V end was cut by 3 bases, the J end by 5 bases, with 11 bases between. From germline, CDR1 is MNHEY and CDR2 SMNVEV (reference sequence). CDR3 in amino acids: CASSLGGPHEQYF. In DNA form, the CDR3 reads TGTGCCAGCAGTTTGGGGGGGCCCCACGAGCAGTACTTC.

V and J are TRBV19 and TRBJ2-1, with TRBD2 as a possible D gene (5 bases). The CDR3 extends over 13 amino acids. Germline CDR1 reads LNHDA; CDR2 reads SQIVND (reference sequence). Trimming took 4 bases from V and 6 from J, leaving 10 bases between them. CDR3 region: CASSNRRVNEQFF. CDR3 DNA: TGTGCCAGTAGTAATAGGCGGGTCAATGAGCAGTTCTTC.

This clonotype has just a few counts. The rearrangement joins TRBV19 to TRBJ2-1; D gene uncertain. Deletions cut 1 base from V and 8 bases from J, with 9 bases between. Germline V lookup: CDR1 LNHDA, CDR2 SQIVND (reference sequence). This CDR3 has 13 amino acids. The DNA of the CDR3 is TGTGCCAGTAGTATAGGTTTGGCCTATGAGCAGTTCTTC. Protein: CASSIGLAYEQFF.

This clonotype has a handful of counts. The gene calls are TRBV6-6 and TRBJ2-7, with 8 bases matching TRBD2. The CDR3 contains 14 residues. Trimming at V came to 2 bases and at J to 6 bases, leaving 6 bases not matched to a gene. Germline V gene lookup returns CDR1 MNHNY and CDR2 SVGAGI (reference sequence). DNA for the CDR3: TGTGCCAGCAGTTACAAAGCGGGAGATAGCGAGCAGTACTTC. Protein: CASSYKAGDSEQYF.

This clonotype was seen a few times. The J gene is TRBJ1-1, the V gene TRBV27; 7 nucleotides line up with TRBD1. V lost 5 bases, J lost 1 base, and 4 bases stayed unmatched. The germline CDR1 and CDR2 sequences are MNHEY and SMNVEV (reference sequence). The CDR3 totals 14 residues. This CDR3 is CASSPRGKNTEAFF. The CDR3 DNA reads as TGTGCCAGCAGTCCCAGGGGGAAGAACACTGAAGCTTTCTTT.

This clonotype is medium-sized by share. V and J are TRBV7-6 and TRBJ2-2; D is undetermined. Deletions cut 1 base from V and 2 bases from J, with 5 bases between. Germline V CDR1 and CDR2: SGHVS, FNYEAQ. This CDR3 contains 14 residues. The CDR3 DNA follows: TGTGCCAGCAGCTTAGTCCTAAACACCGGGGAGCTGTTTTTT. This encodes CASSLVLNTGELFF. Looking up the rest from reference TRBV7-6 and TRBJ2-2 gives the full variable domain: GAGVSQSPRYKVTKRGQDVALRCDPISGHVSLYWYRQALGQGPEFLTYFNYEAQQDKSGLPNDRFSAERPEGSISTLTIQRTEQRDSAMYRCASSLVLNTGELFFGEGSRLTVL.

CDR3 loop: CSVERGETQYF. DNA of the CDR3: TGCAGTGTTGAGAGAGGAGAGACCCAGTACTTC. The V gene is TRBV20-1, the J gene TRBJ2-5, with D hard to call. The length of the CDR3 is 11 residues. The germline V gene has CDR1 DFQATT and CDR2 SNEGSKA (reference sequence). The germline V and J ends were trimmed by 7 bases and 4 bases, with 10 bases remaining between them.

The chain employs TRBV6-2 or TRBV6-3 and TRBJ2-7; tentatively, D is TRBD2 (6 bases). Germline CDR1 reads MNHEY; CDR2 reads SVGEGT. This CDR3 comprises 14 residues. V shed 6 bases and J shed 3 bases, with 15 bases lying between them. In DNA, the CDR3 is TGTGCCAGCAGAACGGGACTGGCATACTACGAGCAGTACTTC. Amino acid sequence: CASRTGLAYYEQYF.

This clonotype showed up just a few times. The V and J genes are TRBV29-1 and TRBJ2-7; D gene unclear. The germline V and J ends were trimmed by 4 bases and 0 bases, with 10 bases remaining between them. This CDR3 spans 13 amino acids. Germline values: CDR1 SQVTM, CDR2 ANQGSEA. CDR3 coding DNA: TGCAGCGTTGTACGAAGTCTCTCCTACGAGCAGTACTTC. This codes for CSVVRSLSYEQYF.

This clonotype was picked up many times. The V and J genes are TRBV19 and TRBJ2-1; possibly TRBD1 for D (6 bases). The CDR3 is 11 residues long. V shed 11 bases and J shed 8 bases, with 13 bases lying between them. CDR1 is LNHDA and CDR2 is SQIVND in the germline V gene (reference sequence). The CDR3 DNA follows: TGTGCCGCCTCCAGGGGTCATGAGCAGTTCTTC. This translates into CAASRGHEQFF.

This clonotype showed up just a few times. This chain connects TRBV12-3 or TRBV12-4 to TRBJ2-3; 8 bases match TRBD2. V shed 5 bases, J shed 5 bases, and the junction held 15 bases outside the gene matches. The CDR3 sequence is 17 residues long. CDR3 protein: CASSPSPLSGSRDTQYF. Written as DNA, the CDR3 is TGTGCCAGCAGTCCTAGCCCCTTAAGCGGGAGTCGAGATACGCAGTATTTT.

The CDR3 DNA follows: TGTGCCACCAGCCCCTTGACTAGCGGGTTCACAGATACGCAGTATTTT. Its translation is CATSPLTSGFTDTQYF. The chain joins TRBV24-1 to TRBJ2-3; the match to TRBD2 covers 10 bases. The V gene end was trimmed by 7 bases and the J gene end by 2 bases; junction bases not matched to a gene: 8. CDR3 length: 16 amino acids. The germline V gene has CDR1 KGHDR and CDR2 SFDVKD.

This clonotype was counted at least ten times. This rearrangement joins TRBV27 to TRBJ1-5, with D unresolved. Trimming left V 4 bases short and J 1 base short, with 5 bases between. The CDR3 spans 13 residues. Per the germline V gene, CDR1 is MNHEY and CDR2 is SMNVEV (reference sequence). CDR3 nucleotide sequence: TGTGCCAGCAGTTCTATGAGCAATCAGCCCCAGCATTTT. It specifies CASSSMSNQPQHF.

At least ten counts were recorded for this clonotype. The chain has TRBV5-6 and TRBJ2-7; D unresolved. The germline gives CDR1 SGHDT, CDR2 YYEEEE. This CDR3 comprises 14 residues. V was trimmed by 1 base and J by 9 bases, leaving 17 bases between them. CDR3 in amino acids: CASSLTYSHFLQYF. In nucleotides, the CDR3 is TGTGCCAGCAGCTTGACGTACAGCCATTTTCTGCAGTACTTC.